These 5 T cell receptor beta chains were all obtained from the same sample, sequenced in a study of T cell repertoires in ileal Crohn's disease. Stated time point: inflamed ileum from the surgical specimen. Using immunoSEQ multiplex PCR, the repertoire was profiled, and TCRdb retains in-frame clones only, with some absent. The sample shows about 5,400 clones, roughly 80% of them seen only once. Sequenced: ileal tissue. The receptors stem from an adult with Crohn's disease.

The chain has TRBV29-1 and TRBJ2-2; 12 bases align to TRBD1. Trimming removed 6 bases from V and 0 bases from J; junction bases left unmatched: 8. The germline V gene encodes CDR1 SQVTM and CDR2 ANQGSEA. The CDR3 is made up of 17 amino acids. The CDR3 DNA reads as TGCAGCGTGGGAGGGACAGGGGGCAACCCGAACACCGGGGAGCTGTTTTTT. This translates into CSVGGTGGNPNTGELFF.

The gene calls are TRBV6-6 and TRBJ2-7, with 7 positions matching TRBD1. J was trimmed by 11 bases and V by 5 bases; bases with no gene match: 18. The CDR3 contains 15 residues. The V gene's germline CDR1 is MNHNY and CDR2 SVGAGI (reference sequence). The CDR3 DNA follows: TGTGCCAGCAGTGGGACCCGGGACAGAGCCTCTCGGGAGTACTTC. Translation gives CASSGTRDRASREYF.

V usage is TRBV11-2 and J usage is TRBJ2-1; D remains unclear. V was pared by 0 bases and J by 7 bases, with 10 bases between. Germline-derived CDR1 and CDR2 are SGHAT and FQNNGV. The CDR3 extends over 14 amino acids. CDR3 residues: CASSLDFSSNEQFF. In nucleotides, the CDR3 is TGTGCCAGCAGCTTAGATTTCAGTTCGAATGAGCAGTTCTTC.

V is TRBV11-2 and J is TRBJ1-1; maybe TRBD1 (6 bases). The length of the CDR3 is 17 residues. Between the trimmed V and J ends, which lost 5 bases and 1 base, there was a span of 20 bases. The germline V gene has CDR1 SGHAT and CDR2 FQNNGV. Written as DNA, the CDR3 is TGTGCCAGCAGCACCGCAGGGGACCTATATGGGAACACTGAAGCTTTCTTT. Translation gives CASSTAGDLYGNTEAFF.

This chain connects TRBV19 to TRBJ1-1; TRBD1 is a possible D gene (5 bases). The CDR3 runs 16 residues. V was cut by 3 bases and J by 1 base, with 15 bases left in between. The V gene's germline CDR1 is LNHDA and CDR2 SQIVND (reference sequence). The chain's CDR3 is CASSIITGQGNTEAFF. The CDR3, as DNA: TGTGCCAGTAGTATTATTACCGGACAAGGGAACACTGAAGCTTTCTTT.